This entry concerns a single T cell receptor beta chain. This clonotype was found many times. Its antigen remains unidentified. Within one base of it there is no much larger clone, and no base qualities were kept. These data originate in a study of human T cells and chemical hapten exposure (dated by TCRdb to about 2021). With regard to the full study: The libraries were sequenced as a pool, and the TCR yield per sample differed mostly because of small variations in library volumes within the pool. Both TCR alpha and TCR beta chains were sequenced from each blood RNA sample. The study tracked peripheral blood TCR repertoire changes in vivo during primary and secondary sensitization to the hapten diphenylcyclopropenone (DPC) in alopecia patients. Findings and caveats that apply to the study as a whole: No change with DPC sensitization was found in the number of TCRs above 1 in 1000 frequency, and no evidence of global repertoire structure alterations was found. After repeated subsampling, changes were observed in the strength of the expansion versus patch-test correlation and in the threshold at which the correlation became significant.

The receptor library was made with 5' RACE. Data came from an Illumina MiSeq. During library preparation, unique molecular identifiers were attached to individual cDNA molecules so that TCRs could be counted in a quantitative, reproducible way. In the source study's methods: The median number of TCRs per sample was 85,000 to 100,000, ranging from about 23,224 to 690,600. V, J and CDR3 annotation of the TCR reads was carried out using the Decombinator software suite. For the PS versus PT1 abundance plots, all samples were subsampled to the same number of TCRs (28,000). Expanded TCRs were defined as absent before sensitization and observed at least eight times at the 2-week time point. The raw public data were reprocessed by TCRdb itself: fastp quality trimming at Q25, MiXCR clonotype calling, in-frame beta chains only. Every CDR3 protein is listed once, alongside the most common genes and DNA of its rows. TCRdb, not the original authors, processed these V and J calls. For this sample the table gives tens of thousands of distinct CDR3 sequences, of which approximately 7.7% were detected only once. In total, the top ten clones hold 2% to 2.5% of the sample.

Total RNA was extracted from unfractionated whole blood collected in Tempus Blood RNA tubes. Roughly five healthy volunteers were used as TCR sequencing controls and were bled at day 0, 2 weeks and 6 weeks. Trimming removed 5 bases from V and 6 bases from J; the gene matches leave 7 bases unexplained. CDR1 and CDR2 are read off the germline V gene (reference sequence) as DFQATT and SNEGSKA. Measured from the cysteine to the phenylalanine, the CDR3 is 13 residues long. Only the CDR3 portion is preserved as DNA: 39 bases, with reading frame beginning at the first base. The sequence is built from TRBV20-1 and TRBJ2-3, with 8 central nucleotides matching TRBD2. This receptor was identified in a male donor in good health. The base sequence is TGCAGTGCTTACGGGGGGGCAAGGGATACGCAGTATTTT. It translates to CSAYGGARDTQYF.